This is a list of T cell receptor beta chains from one sample in a study of T-cell memory formation after mild COVID-19. One entry per CDR3 protein results from TCRdb running MiXCR on the 5' RACE reads. The table records 450,000 to 650,000 distinct CDR3 sequences, about 22% of them present only once. The sample taken for sequencing was PBMCs or a T cell subset sorted from them (not recorded which). Receptors were obtained from an adult woman who had mild COVID-19 (a few samples of this study predate the infection). Cell type and time point are not known. Both conserved end residues are part of each CDR3. Each record gives: CDR3 length, J gene, V gene, clone size, D gene, CDR3 DNA, CDR3 protein. A D gene is named only where the DNA matches it firmly. The size entry is marked missing in some rows and otherwise reads once, few, many or a size class.

15	TRBJ2-7	TRBV5-5	few	TRBD1	TGTGCCAGCAGCTTCACCGGGACAGGGATAGGCGAGCAGTACTTC	CASSFTGTGIGEQYF
14	TRBJ1-2	TRBV7-6	-	TRBD1	TGTGCCAGCAGCTTACAGGCAGGGGGTATCGGCTACACCTTC	CASSLQAGGIGYTF
19	TRBJ2-2	TRBV4-3	-	TRBD2	TGCGCCAGCAGCCAAGGGTGGCGAAAGCGGGAGCTCCACACCGGGGAGCTGTTTTTT	CASSQGWRKRELHTGELFF
13	TRBJ2-7	TRBV2	-	-	TGTGCCAGCACGCGACTAGAGGGCTCCGAGCAGTACTTC	CASTRLEGSEQYF
14	TRBJ1-1	TRBV5-1	-	-	TGCGCCAGCAGTGTTTGGGGGCGGGAAGCTGAAGCTTTCTTT	CASSVWGREAEAFF
16	TRBJ2-7	TRBV11-2	-	TRBD1	TGTGCCAGCAGATATCGTGGGACAGGGGATACCTACGAGCAGTACTTC	CASRYRGTGDTYEQYF
19	TRBJ2-1	TRBV4-2	few	TRBD2	TGTGCCAGCAGCCAAGGGGGTTCACTACTAGCGGGGGGCAACAATGAGCAGTTCTTC	CASSQGGSLLAGGNNEQFF
16	TRBJ1-5	TRBV20-1	few	-	TGCAGTGCTAGAGGATCGGCAGGGATGGGCAATCAGCCCCAGCATTTT	CSARGSAGMGNQPQHF
17	TRBJ2-1	TRBV4-2	-	TRBD2	TGTGCCAGCAGCCCAACCTCTAGTGGGACTAGCGGGAGGGCCATGTTCTTC	CASSPTSSGTSGRAMFF
15	TRBJ2-7	TRBV19	-	-	TGTGCCAGTAGCCCGGCCGTGCAGGGAGCCTACGAGCAGTACTTC	CASSPAVQGAYEQYF
14	TRBJ2-3	TRBV11-2	many	-	TGTGCCAGCAGCTTAGATCTAGGGTCAGATACGCAGTATTTT	CASSLDLGSDTQYF
14	TRBJ2-1	TRBV6-2/TRBV6-3	-	-	TGTGCCAGCAGTCGGACAGAAATATACAATGAGCAGTTCTTC	CASSRTEIYNEQFF
14	TRBJ2-2	TRBV10-3	-	-	TGTGCCATCAGTGTTAGGAGCGATAACGGGGAGCTGTTTTTT	CAISVRSDNGELFF
15	TRBJ2-5	TRBV4-1	-	TRBD2	TGCGCCAGCAGCCAAGTAGGGCTGGGAGGGGAGACCCAGTACTTC	CASSQVGLGGETQYF
12	TRBJ2-7	TRBV25-1	few	-	TGTGCCAGCAGTGATCCGACAGGTCCCTATTGTTTC	CASSDPTGPYCF
14	TRBJ1-2	TRBV12-3/TRBV12-4	once	-	TGTGCCAGCAGTTTCAGGGTTTTTGACTATGGCTACACCTTC	CASSFRVFDYGYTF
13	TRBJ2-1	TRBV28	few	-	TGTGCCAGCAGTTTACAACAGCCCAGGGAGCAGTTCTTC	CASSLQQPREQFF
13	TRBJ2-7	TRBV7-9	-	-	TGTGCCAGCAGCCAAGGGTACAGGTACGAGCAGTACTTC	CASSQGYRYEQYF
15	TRBJ1-1	TRBV4-1	-	-	TGCGCCAGCAGCCAAGTACTCCGAATGAACACTGAAGCTTTCTTT	CASSQVLRMNTEAFF
14	TRBJ1-1	TRBV18	-	TRBD1	TGTGCCAGCTCATACACAGGGGCAAACACTGAAGCTTTCTTT	CASSYTGANTEAFF
13	TRBJ2-1	TRBV19	-	TRBD2	TGTGCCAGTAGTAGAACTAGCGGGATCTACCAGTTCTTC	CASSRTSGIYQFF
15	TRBJ2-3	TRBV10-3	few	-	TGTGCCATCAGTGAGTCGGGCAGGGGCCCAGATACGCAGTATTTT	CAISESGRGPDTQYF
15	TRBJ2-5	TRBV12-3/TRBV12-4	-	-	TGTGCCAGCAGTCTACTAGTATCTTTTCAAGAGACCCAGTACTTC	CASSLLVSFQETQYF
13	TRBJ2-2	TRBV12-3/TRBV12-4	-	TRBD1	TGTGCCAGCAGCGCCGGGACAGCCGGGGAGCTGTTTTTT	CASSAGTAGELFF
15	TRBJ2-1	TRBV15	-	TRBD2	TGTGCCACCAGCCCCCGAAGAGCGGGGGGAAATGAGCAGTTCTTC	CATSPRRAGGNEQFF